This T cell receptor beta chain derives from a study of blood T cell repertoires in COVID-19 (dated by TCRdb to 2019 to 2021). As for the study more broadly: Samples from collaborators originated in the United States, Italy and Spain and spanned both the acute and convalescent phases of COVID-19. The prospective study material was composed of cDNA or gDNA derived from T cells, B-cell-depleted T cells, or PBMCs. Deeply sampled blood TCRbeta repertoires from subjects exposed to, actively infected with, or recovered from COVID-19 were included in the dataset. The repertoires were released in a freely available public database meant as a resource for research on the immune response to SARS-CoV-2. Samples were obtained from the ongoing ImmuneRACE study (first 160 participants) and from over 1,000 subjects provided by 6 global collaborators. Sample metadata almost always included a de-identified subject ID, COVID-19 status, age in years and sex. Where available, HLA class I and class II types were taken from metadata supplied by the sample provider and were not determined by assay-based typing. The research as a whole found: The amount of clinical and demographic metadata varied by source and participant and was provided uncurated.

A note on this clone: Its binding antigen is unknown. No per-base quality is available; no much larger clone lies one base away.

The immunoSEQ Assay, a bias-controlled multiplex PCR, was used to amplify TCRbeta CDR3 regions from genomic DNA. On the study's bioinformatics: Within the assay, amplification of reference gene primers was used to estimate how many nucleated cells each sample contained. To quantify the absolute abundance of each unique TCRbeta CDR3 rearrangement, sequence reads were collapsed and filtered. Productive Simpson clonality was computed per sample as the square root of Simpson's diversity index over productive rearrangements. TCRdb holds this immuneACCESS table with in-frame rearrangements only. Some clones are missing; in checked studies, unresolved V genes explain under half, and the rest has no known cause. V, J and clone size reflect that table, while D and trimming were determined from the DNA. The sample profile shows roughly 100,000 clones; around 73% of them were found once. The top ten clonotypes cover 9.8% of the sample.

From the cysteine up to the phenylalanine, the CDR3 has a length of 15 residues. Of the read, only the CDR3 DNA is kept; its 45 bases are in frame from base 1. Trimming at the junction amounts to 6 bases on V and 4 bases on J, and the germline ends lie 16 bases apart. Taken from the germline V gene, the CDR1 and CDR2 loops are SGHNT and YENEEA. Collaborating institutions collected whole blood in K2EDTA tubes following their own protocols. For TCRbeta analysis, collaborators shipped samples in one of three forms: frozen whole blood, isolated PBMCs, or DNA extracted from either of those sample types. The source is a man in his sixties with active or convalescent COVID-19. Recombination linked TRBV11-3 to TRBJ2-1; a weak D assignment points to TRBD2 (6 bases agree). The sample comprised peripheral blood. The bases read TGTGCCAGCAGTACCCGGGAGACCGGTTACAATGAGCAGTTCTTC. Translation gives CASSTRETGYNEQFF.